These 25 T cell receptor beta chains share one sample of origin, sequenced in a study of cytomegalovirus exposure and HLA in healthy donors. The PCR had 60 Vbeta and 13 Jbeta primers. Sequenced by immunoSEQ multiplex PCR; TCRdb stores in-frame clones only, minus some. The top ten clones hold about 1.8% of a sample with fewer than 120,000 clones, approximately 86% of them seen once. What was sequenced was PBMCs. Receptors originate from a middle-aged man in good health and CMV-seronegative.

This sequence joins TRBV19 and TRBJ1-6; TRBD1 matches at 7 bases. CDR3 size: 15 residues. The ends lost 6 bases at V and 5 bases at J; junction bases unmatched: 7. CDR1 is LNHDA and CDR2 is SQIVND in the germline V gene (reference sequence). The CDR3 loop reads CASSPRDRHNSPLHF. The CDR3 DNA sequence: TGTGCCAGTAGCCCCCGGGACAGACATAATTCACCCCTCCACTTT. Looking up the rest from reference TRBV19 and TRBJ1-6 gives the full variable domain: DGGITQSPKYLFRKEGQNVTLSCEQNLNHDAMYWYRQDPGQGLRLIYYSQIVNDFQKGDIAEGYSVSREKKESFPLTVTSAQKNPTAFYLCASSPRDRHNSPLHFGNGTRLTVT.

The chain has TRBV5-1 and TRBJ2-3, with D perhaps TRBD1 (8 bases). Germline CDR1 SGHRS, CDR2 YFSETQ. V was shortened by 4 bases and J by 5 bases, with 20 bases between the two germline ends. The CDR3 extends over 16 amino acids. The CDR3 loop is CASSRAGQAFVDTQYF. The CDR3 nucleotides read TGCGCCAGCAGCCGAGCGGGACAGGCCTTTGTAGATACGCAGTATTTT.

This chain links TRBV6-6 with TRBJ2-7; 8 bases match TRBD2. Germline CDR1 MNHNY, CDR2 SVGAGI (reference sequence). Losses at the gene ends were 7 bases for V and 7 bases for J; bases not matched to a gene: 18. This CDR3 comprises 16 residues. CDR3 DNA: TGTGCCAGCAACGGACGAGCGGGGGCAGGGGAAAGGGAGCAGTACTTC. It is translated as CASNGRAGAGEREQYF.

V gene TRBV29-1 combines with J gene TRBJ1-1; D gene ambiguous. This CDR3 comprises 14 residues. The germline CDR1 and CDR2 sequences are SQVTM and ANQGSEA. Trimming left V 3 bases short and J 1 base short, with 12 bases between. CDR3 amino acids: CSVDSPRQNTEAFF. CDR3 bases: TGCAGCGTTGACAGCCCCAGACAGAACACTGAAGCTTTCTTT.

This chain uses TRBV5-5 with TRBJ2-5; TRBD2 matches at 8 bases. The junction had 10 bases not matched to a gene; V was cut back by 3 bases and J by 3 bases. The CDR3 covers 16 residues. The germline CDR1 and CDR2 sequences are SGHKS and YYEKEE (reference sequence). This CDR3 is CASSSGGLAVKETQYF. The CDR3 DNA reads TGTGCCAGCAGCTCGGGGGGGCTAGCGGTAAAAGAGACCCAGTACTTC.

The V call is TRBV7-2, the J call TRBJ2-6; TRBD1 matches at 8 bases. From germline, CDR1 is SGHTA and CDR2 FQGNSA. This CDR3 is 17 amino acids long. Trimming at V came to 2 bases and at J to 2 bases, leaving 5 bases not matched to a gene. The CDR3 coding sequence is TGTGCCAGCAGCTTACAGGGGGCCCCACCTGGGGCCAACGTCCTGACTTTC. It encodes CASSLQGAPPGANVLTF.

This chain joins TRBV11-2 and TRBJ2-5, with 8 bases that match TRBD1. This CDR3 has 15 amino acids. After removal of 5 bases from V and 2 bases from J, the junction contained 7 bases not matched to a gene. CDR1 is SGHAT, CDR2 FQNNGV, per germline. CDR3 sequence: CASSLQGARQETQYF. The CDR3 DNA is TGTGCCAGCAGCCTCCAGGGGGCCCGGCAAGAGACCCAGTACTTC.

The chain has TRBV10-3 and TRBJ1-2; D remains ambiguous. Germline CDR1 and CDR2: ENHRY and SYGVKD. The CDR3 has 13 amino acids. V dropped 8 bases and J dropped 6 bases, with 16 bases sitting between them. The DNA for the CDR3 is TGTGCCATCGATCGCGGGATTGGAGATGGCTACACCTTC. Amino acids: CAIDRGIGDGYTF.

A few counts support this clone. J is TRBJ2-7 and V is TRBV19; TRBD2 matches at 7 bases. There are 12 residues in the CDR3. Germline-derived CDR1 and CDR2 are LNHDA and SQIVND (reference sequence). V shed 10 bases and J 2 bases; nucleotides not matched to a gene: 5. The CDR3 protein is CATSGLAYEQYF. CDR3 sequence (DNA): TGTGCCACCTCTGGACTAGCCTACGAGCAGTACTTC.

The chain links TRBV7-9 to TRBJ1-6; TRBD1 agrees at 10 bases. After removal of 5 bases from V and 6 bases from J, the junction contained 7 bases not matched to a gene. CDR1 is SEHNR and CDR2 is FQNEAQ in the germline V gene (reference sequence). The CDR3 length is 16 residues. This CDR3 reads CASSPMGDRGNSPLHF. Written as DNA, the CDR3 is TGTGCCAGCAGCCCAATGGGGGACAGGGGTAATTCACCCCTCCACTTT.

The chain is built from TRBV5-1 and TRBJ1-1, with 10 bases lining up with TRBD1. This CDR3 has 14 residues. Germline V gene sequence: CDR1 SGHRS, CDR2 YFSETQ. The V segment lost 6 bases and the J segment 5 bases; nucleotides outside the gene matches: 7. CDR3 region: CASTDGTGDTEAFF. The CDR3 nucleotides read TGCGCCAGCACCGACGGGACAGGGGATACTGAAGCTTTCTTT.

This clone was picked up a small number of times. J is TRBJ1-3 and V is TRBV5-1, with D possibly TRBD1 on 6 matching bases. This CDR3 comprises 16 residues. Germline V gene sequence: CDR1 SGHRS, CDR2 YFSETQ. V was clipped by 3 bases and J by 0 bases, with 13 bases between them. In nucleotides, the CDR3 is TGCGCCAGCAGCTCGACAGGTTCAACCTCTGGAAACACCATATATTTT. Translating gives CASSSTGSTSGNTIYF.

The CDR3 DNA sequence: TGCGCCAGCAGCATTGTAGGGGAAGAGACCCAGTACTTC. It yields the protein CASSIVGEETQYF. This chain connects TRBV5-1 to TRBJ2-5, with a weak D call TRBD1 (5 bases). Germline CDR1 SGHRS, CDR2 YFSETQ. Trimming stripped 4 bases from V and 3 bases from J, with 10 bases between. The CDR3 has 13 amino acids.

The chain combines TRBV5-4 with TRBJ2-1; 7 bases map to TRBD2. V gave up 0 bases and J gave up 4 bases; unmatched junction bases: 4. This CDR3 spans 15 amino acids. Germline V gives CDR1 SGHNT, CDR2 YYREEE (reference sequence). CDR3 sequence: CASSLVSGSYNEQFF. In nucleotides, the CDR3 is TGTGCCAGCAGCTTGGTTAGCGGGTCTTACAATGAGCAGTTCTTC.

The J gene is TRBJ1-1, the V gene TRBV2; D is undetermined. This CDR3 comprises 13 residues. V was cut by 7 bases and J by 8 bases, with 17 bases left in between. In germline, CDR1 is SNHLY, CDR2 FYNNEI. CDR3 sequence (DNA): TGTGCCAGCACGTATTCCAAGCCTACCGAAGCTTTCTTT. It specifies CASTYSKPTEAFF.

This clone was counted between two and nine times. The chain is built from TRBV5-4 and TRBJ1-2; 7 nucleotides align to TRBD1. V lost 2 bases, J lost 7 bases, and 11 bases stayed unmatched. The V gene's germline CDR1 is SGHNT and CDR2 YYREEE (reference sequence). This CDR3 is built from 15 residues. The CDR3 is CASSFLVQGLGGYTF. CDR3 coding DNA: TGTGCCAGCAGCTTCCTTGTACAGGGGTTAGGTGGCTACACCTTC.

The chain is built from TRBV6-5 and TRBJ1-2, with D maybe TRBD1 (6 bases). CDR1 is MNHEY and CDR2 is SVGAGI in the germline V gene. The V end lost 3 bases, the J end lost 4 bases, and 12 bases lay between the germline ends. This CDR3 comprises 14 residues. The CDR3 bases are TGTGCCAGCAGTTATGGTGAGGGGGTCTATGGCTACACCTTC. Translated, it gives CASSYGEGVYGYTF.

This clone was picked up a small number of times. The genes are TRBV2 and TRBJ1-5, with 10 bases aligning to TRBD1. In germline, CDR1 is SNHLY, CDR2 FYNNEI. V trimming: 5 bases; J trimming: 4 bases; junction bases outside the gene matches: 2. CDR3 size: 14 residues. CDR3 sequence reads: CASSRDRGNQPQHF. The CDR3 nucleotides are TGTGCCAGCAGTAGGGACAGGGGTAATCAGCCCCAGCATTTT.

The chain employs TRBV18 and TRBJ2-7; no clear D. The CDR3 covers 14 residues. From germline, CDR1 is KGHSH and CDR2 LQKENI. The V end lost 3 bases, the J end lost 2 bases, and 11 bases lay between the germline ends. CDR3 protein: CASSPASETYEQYF. The CDR3 nucleotides read TGTGCCAGCTCACCCGCTTCTGAGACCTACGAGCAGTACTTC.

The chain uses TRBV6-1 and TRBJ2-1; the match to TRBD2 covers 11 bases. CDR1 is MNHNS, CDR2 SASEGT, per germline. The V segment lost 11 bases and the J segment 7 bases; nucleotides outside the gene matches: 13. The CDR3 extends over 15 amino acids. The CDR3 nucleotides are TGTGCCGGGGGAGCTTATAGCGGGGGGGCTAATGAGCAGTTCTTC. It yields the protein CAGGAYSGGANEQFF.

The J gene is TRBJ2-3, the V gene TRBV5-4, with D unclear. The CDR3 covers 13 residues. Germline lookup yields CDR1 SGHNT and CDR2 YYREEE (reference sequence). Trimming cost V 7 bases and J 0 bases, with 9 bases left between them. The CDR3 reads CASARRSTDTQYF. Here the CDR3 DNA reads TGTGCCAGCGCACGCAGGAGCACAGATACGCAGTATTTT.

The rearrangement links TRBV4-2 to TRBJ2-1; 10 nucleotides match TRBD2. The junction had 11 bases not matched to a gene; V was cut back by 6 bases and J by 6 bases. The CDR3 covers 16 residues. CDR1 and CDR2 (germline): LGHNA, YNFKEQ. In nucleotides, the CDR3 is TGTGCCAGCAGTCTTACAGCAGCGGGGGGGATCAATGAGCAGTTCTTC. Its protein product is CASSLTAAGGINEQFF.

The chain combines TRBV5-6 with TRBJ1-1; a weak D match, TRBD1 (5 bases). V lost 0 bases to trimming and J lost 5 bases, with 11 bases between them. Germline V gene sequence: CDR1 SGHDT, CDR2 YYEEEE. CDR3 length: 14 residues. The CDR3 DNA reads as TGTGCCAGCAGCTTGGGACCGGGGGGGACTGAAGCTTTCTTT. Its protein is CASSLGPGGTEAFF.

About this clone itself: In the same sample, other DNA sequences code for this CDR3. The chain joins TRBV9 to TRBJ1-4, with 12 positions matching TRBD1. The CDR3 is 14 residues long. V trimming: 2 bases; J trimming: 8 bases; junction bases outside the gene matches: 1. Germline assignment: CDR1 SGDLS and CDR2 YYNGEE. Here the CDR3 DNA reads TGTGCCAGCAGCGTCGGGACAGGGGGCGAAAAACTGTTTTTT. Its protein is CASSVGTGGEKLFF.

The chain joins TRBV9 to TRBJ2-2; TRBD1 might be the D (6 bases). CDR3 length equals 18 residues. The germline V gene encodes CDR1 SGDLS and CDR2 YYNGEE. Trimming removed 3 bases at V and 2 bases at J, with 20 bases between. CDR3 nucleotide sequence: TGTGCCAGCAGCGCGTTGGGGACATTACATCTTAACACCGGGGAGCTGTTTTTT. The encoded protein is CASSALGTLHLNTGELFF. Complete variable domain (other parts from reference TRBV9 and TRBJ2-2): DSGVTQTPKHLITATGQRVTLRCSPRSGDLSVYWYQQSLDQGLQFLIQYYNGEERAKGNILERFSAQQFPDLHSELNLSSLELGDSALYFCASSALGTLHLNTGELFFGEGSRLTVL.